This entry lists 25 T cell receptor beta chains sequenced from one sample in a study of T cells in Graves' hyperthyroidism and ophthalmopathy. Authors of the study amplified TCR beta CDR3 regions from RNA transcripts. The HTBI primer set served for first-round RT-PCR of the TCR CDR3. TCRdb recomputed calls from the multiplex PCR reads with MiXCR, one row per CDR3 protein. The sample holds 480,000 or so distinct CDR3 sequences, under 15% seen once. Sequencing input: blood. Receptors originate from a young woman with Graves' hyperthyroidism.

This clonotype was picked up many times. V and J are TRBV3-1 and TRBJ1-2, with D possibly matching TRBD1 (6 bases). The CDR3 is made up of 13 amino acids. Trimming stripped 0 bases from V and 8 bases from J, with 10 bases between. Germline lookup yields CDR1 LGHDT and CDR2 YNNKEL (reference sequence). CDR3 residues: CASSQEGGSGYTF. CDR3 coding DNA: TGTGCCAGCAGCCAAGAAGGGGGATCGGGCTACACCTTC.

This clonotype was seen at least ten times. The chain links TRBV6-1 to TRBJ2-2; D not resolved. The CDR3 length is 18 residues. Trimming shortened V by 6 bases and J by 0 bases, and 20 bases separated the two germline ends. CDR1 is MNHNS and CDR2 is SASEGT in the germline V gene. The CDR3 coding sequence is TGTGCCAGCAGCGTGCGCGCAGCCTTGATAGCGAACACCGGGGAGCTGTTTTTT. It yields the protein CASSVRAALIANTGELFF.

This clonotype was counted only a few times. Lacking the conserved final phenylalanine or tryptophan, this CDR3 likely reflects a read error. The CDR3 loop is CASSTSGGAYNEQFL. Written as DNA, the CDR3 is TGTGCCAGCAGTACCAGCGGGGGGGCCTACAATGAGCAGTTCCTC. The V call is TRBV6-2 or TRBV6-3, the J call TRBJ2-1, with 10 bases aligning to TRBD2. CDR1 is MNHEY and CDR2 is SVGEGT in the germline V gene. This CDR3 comprises 15 residues. V dropped 5 bases and J dropped 2; count of bases not matched to a gene: 3.

This clonotype has at least ten counts. The genes are TRBV6-1 and TRBJ2-7; 7 nucleotides align to TRBD2. Germline CDR1 MNHNS, CDR2 SASEGT. With V trimmed by 7 bases and J by 6 bases, 9 bases remained unmatched. CDR3 length equals 13 residues. The CDR3, as DNA: TGTGCCAGCAATCTACCGACTAGCAGCGAGCAGTACTTC. Its translation is CASNLPTSSEQYF.

The sample holds many counts of this clonotype. This chain links TRBV20-1 with TRBJ1-1; the D gene is possibly TRBD1 (5 bases). The germline gives CDR1 DFQATT, CDR2 SNEGSKA (reference sequence). V lost 5 bases, J lost 0 bases, and 10 bases lay in between. The CDR3 loop spans 13 amino acids. The CDR3 loop is CSAPRVVNTEAFF. The CDR3 DNA is TGCAGTGCTCCCAGGGTAGTGAACACTGAAGCTTTCTTT.

This clonotype was observed at least ten times. The chain recombines TRBV12-5 with TRBJ2-2; TRBD2 might be the D (6 bases). The CDR3 contains 14 residues. Trimming took 6 bases from V and 4 from J, leaving 12 bases between them. The germline V gene encodes CDR1 LGHNT and CDR2 FRNRAP. The CDR3 DNA is TGTGCTAGTGGCGAAACTAGCCTCACCGGGGAGCTGTTTTTT. This codes for CASGETSLTGELFF. The whole variable domain, remainder taken from reference TRBV12-5 and TRBJ2-2, is DARVTQTPRHKVTEMGQEVTMRCQPILGHNTVFWYRQTMMQGLELLAYFRNRAPLDDSGMPKDRFSAEMPDATLATLKIQPSEPRDSAVYFCASGETSLTGELFFGEGSRLTVL.

V and J are TRBV27 and TRBJ2-4; 7 bases line up with TRBD1. The germline V gene has CDR1 MNHEY and CDR2 SMNVEV (reference sequence). This CDR3 contains 13 residues. After removal of 6 bases from V and 7 bases from J, the junction contained 6 bases not matched to a gene. CDR3 sequence: CASRRQGFNIQYF. In DNA, the CDR3 is TGTGCCAGCAGGAGACAGGGTTTCAACATTCAGTACTTC.

The V gene is TRBV30, the J gene TRBJ1-2, with D possibly TRBD1 on 5 matching bases. The CDR3 has 14 amino acids. Germline assignment: CDR1 GTSNPN and CDR2 SVGIG (reference sequence). Trimming stripped 2 bases from V and 2 bases from J, with 12 bases between. In DNA, the CDR3 is TGTGCCTGGAGTTTCCCCCGGGGGAACTATGGCTACACCTTC. Its translation is CAWSFPRGNYGYTF.

This clonotype was counted between two and nine times. The CDR3 region has the DNA TGTGCCAGCAGTTACTCGGGGGGGACCTCTGGAAACACCATATATTTT. It specifies CASSYSGGTSGNTIYF. This chain connects TRBV6-5 to TRBJ1-3; maybe TRBD1 (5 bases). Germline-derived CDR1 and CDR2 are MNHEY and SVGAGI. Trimming took off 0 bases at V and 0 bases at J, with 9 bases between the two ends. The CDR3 loop spans 16 amino acids.

The chain couples TRBV18 to TRBJ1-6; 10 bases are shared with TRBD1. V lost 5 bases and J lost 1; bases outside the gene matches: 2. The CDR3 is 16 residues long. Germline V gene sequence: CDR1 KGHSH, CDR2 LQKENI. CDR3 sequence: CASSRTGGSYNSPLHF. The CDR3 DNA reads TGTGCCAGCTCAAGGACAGGGGGTTCCTATAATTCACCCCTCCACTTT.

This clonotype was found many times. The chain joins TRBV10-3 to TRBJ2-1, with TRBD1 matching 7 bases. Germline assignment: CDR1 ENHRY and CDR2 SYGVKD. The V segment lost 3 bases and the J segment 7 bases; nucleotides outside the gene matches: 9. This CDR3 is 15 amino acids long. CDR3 DNA: TGTGCCATCAGTGATGGGACAGCAATTAGGAATGAGCAGTTCTTC. It is translated as CAISDGTAIRNEQFF.

The sample holds many counts of this clonotype. The chain couples TRBV4-1 to TRBJ2-1; D uncertain. The CDR3 totals 14 residues. The V end was cut by 0 bases, the J end by 10 bases, with 13 bases between. Germline values: CDR1 MGHRA, CDR2 YSYEKL. The CDR3 bases are TGCGCCAGCAGCCAAGATCGGGCTAGAGGCGAGCAGTTCTTC. This encodes CASSQDRARGEQFF.

This clonotype was observed many times. The chain combines TRBV18 with TRBJ2-5; no definite D call. This CDR3 comprises 15 residues. CDR1 and CDR2 from the germline V gene are KGHSH and LQKENI. Between the trimmed V and J ends, which lost 0 bases and 2 bases, there was a span of 10 bases. The chain's CDR3 is CASSPPSGLQETQYF. The CDR3, as DNA: TGTGCCAGCTCACCACCGTCGGGCCTACAAGAGACCCAGTACTTC. Full variable domain (rest looked up from reference TRBV18 and TRBJ2-5): NAGVMQNPRHLVRRRGQEARLRCSPMKGHSHVYWYRQLPEEGLKFMVYLQKENIIDESGMPKERFSAEFPKEGPSILRIQQVVRGDSAAYFCASSPPSGLQETQYFGPGTRLLVL.

The chain carries TRBV7-7 and TRBJ2-1; D is undetermined. CDR3 length equals 14 residues. The V end was cut by 5 bases, the J end by 4 bases, with 12 bases between. From germline, CDR1 is SSHAT and CDR2 FNYEAQ (reference sequence). The DNA for the CDR3 is TGTGCCAGCAGCGCCCTTGTTGGGTACAATGAGCAGTTCTTC. It encodes CASSALVGYNEQFF.

This clonotype has just a few counts. V and J are TRBV5-6 and TRBJ2-7; 12 bases line up with TRBD2. There are 16 residues in the CDR3. CDR1 and CDR2 (germline): SGHDT, YYEEEE. V was pared by 4 bases and J by 5 bases, with 10 bases of the junction left unmatched. The CDR3 nucleotides read TGTGCCAGCAGCCCTGGACTAGCGGGGACCTCTCACGAGCAGTACGTC. It specifies CASSPGLAGTSHEQYV.

This chain joins TRBV9 and TRBJ2-1; 14 bases fit TRBD2. Germline trimming cut 3 bases from V and 8 bases from J; bases unmatched to any gene: 7. Per the germline V gene, CDR1 is SGDLS and CDR2 is YYNGEE. This CDR3 comprises 16 residues. The CDR3 DNA is TGTGCCAGCAGCGCACCGGGACTAGCGGGAGACTATGAGCAGTTCTTC. As protein: CASSAPGLAGDYEQFF.

The rearrangement uses TRBV19 and TRBJ1-5; a possible D gene is TRBD1 (6 bases). The CDR3 spans 16 residues. Between the trimmed V and J ends, which lost 3 bases and 0 bases, there was a span of 12 bases. The germline V gene has CDR1 LNHDA and CDR2 SQIVND (reference sequence). The CDR3 DNA is TGTGCCAGTAGTATTACCGGACAGTATAGCAATCAGCCCCAGCATTTT. It is translated as CASSITGQYSNQPQHF. The full variable domain, rest sourced from reference TRBV19 and TRBJ1-5, is DGGITQSPKYLFRKEGQNVTLSCEQNLNHDAMYWYRQDPGQGLRLIYYSQIVNDFQKGDIAEGYSVSREKKESFPLTVTSAQKNPTAFYLCASSITGQYSNQPQHFGDGTRLSIL.

This clonotype was picked up many times. J is TRBJ2-7 and V is TRBV24-1; D unresolved. The CDR3 consists of 12 residues. Germline V gene data show CDR1 as KGHDR and CDR2 as SFDVKD. Trimming took off 5 bases at V and 6 bases at J, with 10 bases between the two ends. CDR3: CATSAPGSEQYF. The DNA for the CDR3 is TGTGCCACCAGTGCCCCGGGCTCCGAGCAGTACTTC.

The chain employs TRBV11-1 and TRBJ2-3; no clear D gene. The length of the CDR3 is 14 residues. Deletions cut 5 bases from V and 2 bases from J, with 11 bases between. The germline V gene has CDR1 SGHAT and CDR2 FQDESV (reference sequence). CDR3 loop: CASSIVWHTDTQYF. In DNA form, the CDR3 reads TGTGCCAGCAGCATTGTGTGGCACACAGATACGCAGTATTTT.

This clonotype was seen ten or more times. This chain connects TRBV30 to TRBJ2-1; D possibly corresponds to TRBD2 (6 bases). From germline, CDR1 is GTSNPN and CDR2 SVGIG (reference sequence). V was pared by 0 bases and J by 12 bases, with 21 bases between. The length of the CDR3 is 15 residues. The chain's CDR3 is CAWSVEYGSRGLQFF. CDR3 sequence (DNA): TGTGCCTGGAGTGTAGAGTACGGTAGTCGGGGGTTGCAGTTCTTC.

This clonotype was recorded a few times. This chain uses TRBV12-3 or TRBV12-4 with TRBJ2-5; 12 nucleotides align to TRBD2. The CDR3 extends over 14 amino acids. Germline trimming cut 8 bases from V and 2 bases from J; bases unmatched to any gene: 3. The CDR3 DNA follows: TGTGCCAGCTTAGGGACTAGCGGGCAAGAGACCCAGTACTTC. Its translation is CASLGTSGQETQYF.

The CDR3 DNA reads as TGCAGTGCCCCAGGGTCGCCCTCCTCAACTCTGGAAAAACTGTTTTTT. This encodes CSAPGSPSSTLEKLFF. The chain carries TRBV20-1 and TRBJ1-4; D may be TRBD1 (5 bases). The CDR3 has 16 amino acids. Germline V gene data show CDR1 as DFQATT and CDR2 as SNEGSKA (reference sequence). V lost 6 bases to trimming and J lost 8 bases, with 25 bases between them.

This clonotype was detected only a few times. V gene TRBV13 combines with J gene TRBJ2-7; tentatively, D is TRBD2 (5 bases). The V and J ends lost 5 bases and 0 bases respectively, with 11 bases between them. The CDR3 consists of 14 residues. In germline, CDR1 is PRHDT, CDR2 FYEKMQ (reference sequence). Written as DNA, the CDR3 is TGTGCCAGCAGCCCGAGCGGACGCTCCTACGAGCAGTACGTC. Translation gives CASSPSGRSYEQYV.

This clonotype was seen at least ten times. At one boundary the junction diverges from the germline segment, which might be a read error. V is TRBV7-8 and J is TRBJ2-5, with TRBD2 matching 10 bases. In germline, CDR1 is SGHVS, CDR2 FQNEAQ. The CDR3 loop spans 14 amino acids. CDR3 DNA: TGTGCCAGCAGCTTAGAGCTAGCGGGAGTGGAGGGGCACTTC. Amino acids: CASSLELAGVEGHF.

The rearrangement uses TRBV4-1 and TRBJ1-4; TRBD1 aligns across 7 bases. Germline V gene data show CDR1 as MGHRA and CDR2 as YSYEKL. The CDR3 sequence is 15 residues long. Unmatched junction bases numbered 9, after V lost 6 bases and J lost 5 bases. This CDR3 is CASSPVAGGNEKLFF. The CDR3 nucleotides read TGCGCCAGCAGTCCGGTGGCAGGGGGGAATGAAAAACTGTTTTTT.